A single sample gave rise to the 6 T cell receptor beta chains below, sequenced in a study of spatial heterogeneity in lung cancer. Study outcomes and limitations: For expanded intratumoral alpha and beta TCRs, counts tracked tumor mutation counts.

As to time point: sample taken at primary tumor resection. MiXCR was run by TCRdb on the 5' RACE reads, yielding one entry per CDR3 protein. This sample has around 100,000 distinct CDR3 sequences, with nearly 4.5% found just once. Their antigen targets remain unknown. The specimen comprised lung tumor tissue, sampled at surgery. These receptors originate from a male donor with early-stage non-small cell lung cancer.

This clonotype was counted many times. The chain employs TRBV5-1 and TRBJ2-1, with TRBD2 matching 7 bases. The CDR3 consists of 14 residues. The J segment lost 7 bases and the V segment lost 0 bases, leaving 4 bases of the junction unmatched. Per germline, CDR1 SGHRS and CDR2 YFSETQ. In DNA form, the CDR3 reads TGCGCCAGCAGCTTGGACGGGACTAAAAATGAGCAGTTCTTC. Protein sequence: CASSLDGTKNEQFF. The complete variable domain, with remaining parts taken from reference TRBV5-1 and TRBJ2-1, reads KAGVTQTPRYLIKTRGQQVTLSCSPISGHRSVSWYQQTPGQGLQFLFEYFSETQRNKGNFPGRFSGRQFSNSRSEMNVSTLELGDSALYLCASSLDGTKNEQFFGPGTRLTVL.

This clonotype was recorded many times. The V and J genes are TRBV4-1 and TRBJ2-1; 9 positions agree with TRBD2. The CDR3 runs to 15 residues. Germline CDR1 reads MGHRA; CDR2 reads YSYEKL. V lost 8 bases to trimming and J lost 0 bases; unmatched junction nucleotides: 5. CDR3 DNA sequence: TGCGCCAGCGCGGGGGGGGGAAGCTCCTACAATGAGCAGTTCTTC. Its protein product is CASAGGGSSYNEQFF.

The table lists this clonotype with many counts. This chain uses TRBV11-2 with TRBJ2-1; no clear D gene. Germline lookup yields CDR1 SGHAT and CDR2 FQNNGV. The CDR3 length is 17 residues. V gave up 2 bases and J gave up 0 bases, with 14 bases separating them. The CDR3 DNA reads TGTGCCAGCAGCTTATTCTCTTTGGCTGTCTCCTACAATGAGCAGTTCTTC. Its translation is CASSLFSLAVSYNEQFF.

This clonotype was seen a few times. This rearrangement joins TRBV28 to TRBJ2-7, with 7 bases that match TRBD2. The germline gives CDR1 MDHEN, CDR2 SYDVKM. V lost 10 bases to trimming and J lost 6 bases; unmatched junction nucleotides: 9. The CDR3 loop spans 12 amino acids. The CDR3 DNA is TGTGCCACCCGTCTGGGAGGGGTCGAGCAGTACTTC. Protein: CATRLGGVEQYF.

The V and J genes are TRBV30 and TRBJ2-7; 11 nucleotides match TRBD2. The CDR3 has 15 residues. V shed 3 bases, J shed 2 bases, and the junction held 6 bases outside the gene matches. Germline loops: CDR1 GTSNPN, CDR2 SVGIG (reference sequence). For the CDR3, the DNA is TGTGCCTGGAGGCCCGGGACTAGCGGCACCTACGAGCAGTACTTC. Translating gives CAWRPGTSGTYEQYF.

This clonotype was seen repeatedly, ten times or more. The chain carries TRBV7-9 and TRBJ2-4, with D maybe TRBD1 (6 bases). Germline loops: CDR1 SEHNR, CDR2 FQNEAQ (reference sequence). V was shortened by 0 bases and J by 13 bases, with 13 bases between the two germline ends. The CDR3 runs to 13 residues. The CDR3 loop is CASSLARTALQYF. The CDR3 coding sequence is TGTGCCAGCAGCTTAGCCCGGACAGCGTTGCAGTACTTC.